This T cell receptor beta chain emerged from a study of T cells in Graves' hyperthyroidism and ophthalmopathy (dated by TCRdb to between 2019 and 2020). Notes on the research overall: Peripheral blood samples were taken at initial diagnosis, before any treatment was given. To identify TCR V-J signatures that set the groups apart, the researchers used a discovery cohort of more than 95 patients, made up of roughly 45 with Graves' ophthalmopathy and 57 with stable Graves' hyperthyroidism. Prospective prediction of ophthalmopathy was tested in an independent validation cohort consisting of fewer than 20 hyperthyroidism patients and approximately 16 patients who later progressed to ophthalmopathy. The approximately 97 discovery patients were randomly divided into training and test sets at a 7:3 ratio. In several Graves' hyperthyroidism patients, the study also compared T-cell repertoires from thyroid tissue with T-cell repertoires from blood. After blood sampling, hyperthyroidism patients were treated with methimazole at a starting dose of 30 mg daily, and ophthalmopathy patients were treated with high-dose intravenous methylprednisolone. The paper describes TCR Vbeta CDR3 sequencing of 140 or so peripheral blood samples, made up of some 42 ophthalmopathy patients, around 73 hyperthyroidism patients and approximately 17 progressor patients.

Trimming removed 5 bases from V and 6 bases from J, leaving 9 bases between the germline ends. The CDR3 holds 12 amino acids from the cysteine to the phenylalanine. Only CDR3 DNA remains: 36 bases, in frame from the first base. In the germline V gene, CDR1 corresponds to SGHTA and CDR2 to FQGTGA. Paper-wide results and their limitations: No statistical method was used to fix the sample size in advance, and group allocation was not hidden from the investigators. In cross-validation, a model built on a 13 V-J signature told ophthalmopathy apart from stable hyperthyroidism with over 85% sensitivity and around 84% specificity, and in testing the same model reached 80%/75%. In validation, the model predicted progression to ophthalmopathy with approximately 69% sensitivity and 72.22% specificity, a median of 6.5 months before onset. Most expanded thyroid clonotypes (frequency above 0.001) were also detected in blood, a finding suggesting that blood repertoires may reflect thyroid immune responses.

Stable Graves' hyperthyroidism was defined as the absence of progression to ophthalmopathy over 18 months of follow-up. The hyperthyroidism patients were between 18 and 65 years old and newly diagnosed, with a disease duration of less than 2 months. Patients with uncontrolled infections, other autoimmune diseases, pregnancy or lactation were excluded. Diagnoses were established on the basis of clinical symptoms, serum thyroxine and TRAb, thyroid ultrasound, and orbital computed tomography. Ficoll-Paque density gradient centrifugation was used to isolate PBMCs from around 10 ml of fresh peripheral blood. Total RNA was extracted using Trizol reagent, and RNA quality was assessed on an Agilent 2100 Bioanalyzer. The TCR beta CDR3 regions were amplified from RNA transcripts. For the first round of RT-PCR on the TCR CDR3, the HTBI primer set was used together with the Qiagen OneStep RT-PCR kit. Libraries were constructed in a second round of multiplex PCR, after which size selection and purification were carried out. Sequencing of the libraries was done on an Illumina HiSeq2000 using paired-end 100 bp reads. Per the source publication's procedure: SOAPnuke was used to process the raw data, throwing out any read that contained adapters or uncalled bases, had a mean Phred below 15, or lacked an exact constant-primer or identifier match. High-quality paired reads were merged with COPE v1.2.5, and unique nucleotide sequences were defined as clonotypes. MiTCR v1.1 was used to align clonotypes to the IMGT TRBV, TRBD and TRBJ reference segments. The analysis was restricted to V-J combinations with a frequency above 0.0001, which together covered 99% to 99.2% of the repertoires. The TCS score was defined as the ratio of F50 (clonal expansion) to E x V (chaos), calculated using BLOSUM62-based TCRdist between CDR3 peptides within each V-J. Welch's t-statistics and random forest reduced 500 to 650 V-J features to 10 to 15, which were used in a naive Bayes classifier (R e1071). The public reads were reprocessed in TCRdb via fastp at Q25 and MiXCR, keeping in-frame beta chains. Each entry merges the rows of one CDR3 protein and shows their most common DNA and genes. TCRdb, rather than the study authors, made the V and J calls. The sample has 200,000 to 250,000 distinct CDR3 sequences on record, approximately 17% of them singletons. Of the sample, under 65% falls within the top ten clones.

This clonotype was seen many times. This clone's antigen is unknown. Per-base qualities were not stored, and no clone one base away is much larger. Sequencing was performed on blood. The clonotype comes from a man aged 45-65 years with Graves' hyperthyroidism. The V and J genes are TRBV7-3 and TRBJ2-3; TRBD1 is a possible D gene, resting on 6 matching bases. CDR3 loop: CASSETGDTQYF. Read as DNA, the sequence is TGTGCCAGCAGCGAAACAGGGGATACGCAGTATTTT.